The clone carrying this TCR beta chain was detected a few times. With 0 bases removed from V and 0 bases from J, the gap between germline ends came to 13 bases. The germline CDR1 and CDR2 sequences are SGDLS and YYNGEE. This CDR3 has 17 amino acids. This sample is drawn from a study of blood T cell repertoires in COVID-19. At the level of the study: Collection of acute and convalescent COVID-19 samples took place in the United States, Italy and Spain. PBMCs, B-cell-depleted T cells, or T cells provided the cDNA or gDNA that made up the material.

Produced via immunoSEQ multiplex PCR; TCRdb's table is partial and in-frame only. The data contain about 170,000 clones, approximately 87% of them singletons. Participants, about 18 to 90 years old, spanned around 25 US areas. Cohorts were determined from participant-reported clinical history. Material: PBMCs or T cells enriched from blood (not recorded which). The TCR sequence derives from a woman aged 50 to 65 who had recovered from COVID-19. The rearrangement joins TRBV9 to TRBJ1-3; no reliable D call. CDR3 region: CASSVAPVPPSGNTIYF. CDR3 in DNA: TGTGCCAGCAGCGTAGCCCCCGTCCCTCCCTCTGGAAACACCATATATTTT.